This T cell receptor beta chain emerged from a study of CD8+CD57+ T cells in acquired aplastic anemia. Study background: DNA from sorted CD4+ and CD8+ cells averaged around 3.2 ug.

Study-wide results and caveats: Patients and controls were found to share some 30 CD8+ CDR3 sequences.

By flow cytometry, patients selected for sequencing had shown an expansion of CD8+CD57+ cells. Genomic DNA served as template for TCR beta VDJ and CDR3 profiling. TCRdb analysed the reads with MiXCR anew, one entry per CDR3 protein. This sample has approximately 470,000 distinct CDR3 sequences; more than 25% occur once, and the top ten carry roughly 0.8%. This CDR3 contains 12 residues. With V trimmed by 7 bases and J by 4 bases, 2 bases remained unmatched. Germline CDR1 reads MGHDK; CDR2 reads SYGVNS. Remarks on this clonotype: The antigen remains undetermined. A read error may explain this, as a much larger clone is one base away. Since the CDR3 does not end with the conserved phenylalanine or tryptophan, this likely comes from a read error.

The J gene is TRBJ1-1, the V gene TRBV25-1; TRBD1 agrees at 8 bases. The sample was sorted CD4+, CD8+, or CD8+CD57+ T cells (not recorded which) from PBMCs. This sequence was found in a human donor with aplastic anemia. This CDR3 is CASTGQGTEAFL. The CDR3 DNA sequence: TGTGCCAGCACCGGACAGGGCACTGAAGCTTTCCTT.